This T cell receptor (beta chain) was recorded in a study of shared clonotypes between healthy human individuals. Study context: CD4 naive and memory got three plates each, CD8 naive two, CD8 memory one.

As handled by the study authors: Junction-only sequences without quality scores were provided by ImmunoSEQ, so filtering was different. Sequenced by immunoSEQ multiplex PCR; TCRdb stores in-frame clones only, minus some. The V and J calls and the clone size are those of that table, but D and trimming were determined from the DNA. This sample yields around 330,000 clones, of which around two thirds are seen a single time; approximately 10% belongs to the top ten. Material: memory CD4+ T cells sorted from blood. Subset indicated: CD45RA-negative fraction. The TCR sequence derives from a man aged 30-40 years in good health.

The CDR3 DNA follows: TGTGCCAGCAGCGTGGCGGGAGGGGACTCTGGGGCCAACGTCCTGACTTTC. This gives the protein CASSVAGGDSGANVLTF. The chain carries TRBV9 and TRBJ2-6, with TRBD2 matching 9 bases. V lost 2 bases and J lost 0; bases outside the gene matches: 3. Germline V lookup: CDR1 SGDLS, CDR2 YYNGEE. This CDR3 is 17 amino acids long.